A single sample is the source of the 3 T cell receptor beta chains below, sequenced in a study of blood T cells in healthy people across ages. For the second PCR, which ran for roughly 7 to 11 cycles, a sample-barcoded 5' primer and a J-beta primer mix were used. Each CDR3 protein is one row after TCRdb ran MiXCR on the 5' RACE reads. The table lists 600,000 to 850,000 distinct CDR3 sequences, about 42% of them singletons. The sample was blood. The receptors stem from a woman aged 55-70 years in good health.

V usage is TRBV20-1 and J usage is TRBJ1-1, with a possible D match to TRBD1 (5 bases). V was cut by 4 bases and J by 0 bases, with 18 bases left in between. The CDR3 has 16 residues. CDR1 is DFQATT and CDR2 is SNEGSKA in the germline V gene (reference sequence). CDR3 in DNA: TGCAGTGCTACCGACCCGAAGCAGGACATGAACACTGAAGCTTTCTTT. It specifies CSATDPKQDMNTEAFF.

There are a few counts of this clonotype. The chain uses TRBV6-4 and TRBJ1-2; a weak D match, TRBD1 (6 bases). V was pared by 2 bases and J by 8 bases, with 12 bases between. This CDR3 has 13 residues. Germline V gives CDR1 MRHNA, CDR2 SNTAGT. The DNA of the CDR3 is TGTGCCAGCAGTGACCTGGACAGTAAGGGCTACACCTTC. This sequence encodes CASSDLDSKGYTF.

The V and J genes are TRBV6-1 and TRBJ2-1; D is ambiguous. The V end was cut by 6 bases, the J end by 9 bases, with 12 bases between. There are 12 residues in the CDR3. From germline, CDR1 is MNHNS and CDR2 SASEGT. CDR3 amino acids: CASRGKSSEQFF. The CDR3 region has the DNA TGTGCCAGCAGAGGGAAAAGTTCTGAGCAGTTCTTC.